This T cell receptor (beta chain) was recovered during a study of shared clonotypes between healthy human individuals. Whole-study results and caveats: Clonotypes not shared had lower generation probabilities than those common to all four donors. Sharing of clonotypes among donors was expected to vary with sequencing depth.

Study donors comprised healthy, HIV-negative adults devoid of recent acute infection or vaccination. The repertoire was sequenced with immunoSEQ multiplex PCR; TCRdb's copy has only in-frame clones and lacks some. The table shows 1,400,000 or so clones, with about 98.5% occurring only once. Remarks on this clone: Its antigen remains unidentified. The identical CDR3 is also encoded by other nucleotide sequences in the sample.

Input material: naive CD4+ T cells sorted from blood. Subset specified: CD45RA+ positively selected. This receptor was obtained from a man younger than 45 in good health.

This CDR3 reads CASSLAGTGELFF. The CDR3 nucleotides read TGTGCCAGCAGCCTGGCGGGAACCGGGGAGCTGTTTTTT. The chain joins TRBV27 to TRBJ2-2, with D possibly being TRBD2 (6 bases). V dropped 6 bases and J dropped 5 bases, with 10 bases sitting between them. CDR3 length: 13 residues. Germline V gene sequence: CDR1 MNHEY, CDR2 SMNVEV (reference sequence).